This T cell receptor beta chain was documented in a study of cytomegalovirus exposure and HLA in healthy donors. Whole-study results and caveats: Most TCRs appeared rarely, but some public TCRs recurred in many donors. The study flagged approximately 180 TCR beta chains as cytomegalovirus-associated.

Generated by immunoSEQ multiplex PCR, the TCRdb table keeps only in-frame clones and is missing some. Here the sample spans over 100,000 clones, 85% to 90% being singletons. V was trimmed by 1 base and J by 5 bases, leaving 21 bases between them. The CDR3 sequence is 17 residues long. Per germline, CDR1 SGHDT and CDR2 YYEEEE. The donors were part of the roughly 120-subject validation cohort, which stood apart from the 666-subject first cohort. A remark on this clone: As yet, its antigen is unknown. This sample also contains other DNA sequences that code for the same CDR3.

The source material was PBMCs. This TCR derives from a woman under 30 in good health and CMV-seropositive. This chain joins TRBV5-6 and TRBJ2-5; tentative D call: TRBD1 (6 bases). This CDR3 reads CASSLKQGALLGETQYF. Written as DNA, the CDR3 is TGTGCCAGCAGCTTGAAACAGGGCGCACTACTCGGGGAGACCCAGTACTTC.